These 2 T cell receptor beta chains were all obtained from the same sample, sequenced in a study of cytomegalovirus exposure and HLA in healthy donors. Primers for the PCR totalled 60 Vbeta and 13 Jbeta. TCRdb keeps only in-frame clones here, not all; method: immunoSEQ multiplex PCR. The sample lists tens of thousands of clones, about 89% occurring once. The source material was PBMCs. These receptors were taken from a man aged 25 to 40 in good health and CMV-seropositive.

This clone was detected once. This sequence joins TRBV28 and TRBJ1-5; D is undetermined. The germline V gene has CDR1 MDHEN and CDR2 SYDVKM. V gave up 6 bases and J gave up 4 bases, with 16 bases separating them. The CDR3 extends over 15 amino acids. The CDR3 region is CASRPGPRRNQPQHF. The CDR3, as DNA: TGTGCCAGCAGGCCCGGGCCGAGGAGGAATCAGCCCCAGCATTTT.

This sequence joins TRBV7-6 and TRBJ2-3; 9 positions agree with TRBD2. Germline V gives CDR1 SGHVS, CDR2 FNYEAQ. CDR3 length: 16 amino acids. The V segment lost 3 bases and the J segment 6 bases; nucleotides outside the gene matches: 10. CDR3 in DNA: TGTGCCAGCAGCTTGGGGGCGGGAGGGCTAAAGGATACGCAGTATTTT. Its translation is CASSLGAGGLKDTQYF.